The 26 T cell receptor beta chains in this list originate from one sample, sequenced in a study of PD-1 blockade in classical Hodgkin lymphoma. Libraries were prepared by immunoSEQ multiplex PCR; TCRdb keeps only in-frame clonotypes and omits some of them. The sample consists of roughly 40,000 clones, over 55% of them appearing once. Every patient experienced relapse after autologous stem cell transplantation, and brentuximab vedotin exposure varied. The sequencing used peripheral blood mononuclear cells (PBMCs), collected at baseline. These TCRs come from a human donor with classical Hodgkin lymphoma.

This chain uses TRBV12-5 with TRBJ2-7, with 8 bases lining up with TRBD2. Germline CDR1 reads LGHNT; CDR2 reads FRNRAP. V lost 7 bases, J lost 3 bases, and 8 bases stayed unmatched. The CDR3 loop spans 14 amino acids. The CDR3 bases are TGTGCTAGTGTTCCGGGACTAGGGGGCTACGAGCAGTACTTC. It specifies CASVPGLGGYEQYF.

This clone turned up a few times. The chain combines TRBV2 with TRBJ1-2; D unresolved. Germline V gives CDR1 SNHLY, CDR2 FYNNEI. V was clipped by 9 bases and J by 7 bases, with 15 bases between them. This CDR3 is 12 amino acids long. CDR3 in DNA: TGTGCCAGGGATCCACCGGATGGTGGCTACACCTTC. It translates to CARDPPDGGYTF.

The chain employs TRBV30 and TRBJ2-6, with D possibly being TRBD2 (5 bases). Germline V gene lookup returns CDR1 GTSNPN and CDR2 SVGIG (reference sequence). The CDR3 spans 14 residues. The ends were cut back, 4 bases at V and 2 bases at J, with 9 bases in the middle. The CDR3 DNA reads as TGTGCCTGGACAGGACTTACTGGGGCCAACGTCCTGACTTTC. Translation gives CAWTGLTGANVLTF.

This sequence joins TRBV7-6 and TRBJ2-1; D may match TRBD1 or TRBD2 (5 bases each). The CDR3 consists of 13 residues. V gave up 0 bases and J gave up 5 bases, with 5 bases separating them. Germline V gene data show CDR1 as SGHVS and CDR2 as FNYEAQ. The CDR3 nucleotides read TGTGCCAGCAGCTTAGCGGGGGACAATGAGCAGTTCTTC. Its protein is CASSLAGDNEQFF.

The CDR3 nucleotides are TGTGCCAGCAGCTTAGTATGGTCTAGCGAGAGGGGGACCGGGGAGCTGTTTTTT. Its protein is CASSLVWSSERGTGELFF. The chain employs TRBV7-9 and TRBJ2-2, with D perhaps TRBD1 or TRBD2 (6 bases each). Deletions cut 1 base from V and 5 bases from J, with 20 bases between. The CDR3 extends over 18 amino acids. Germline loops: CDR1 SEHNR, CDR2 FQNEAQ (reference sequence). Full variable domain (missing parts from reference TRBV7-9 and TRBJ2-2): DTGVSQNPRHKITKRGQNVTFRCDPISEHNRLYWYRQTLGQGPEFLTYFQNEAQLEKSRLLSDRFSAERPKGSFSTLEIQRTEQGDSAMYLCASSLVWSSERGTGELFFGEGSRLTVL.

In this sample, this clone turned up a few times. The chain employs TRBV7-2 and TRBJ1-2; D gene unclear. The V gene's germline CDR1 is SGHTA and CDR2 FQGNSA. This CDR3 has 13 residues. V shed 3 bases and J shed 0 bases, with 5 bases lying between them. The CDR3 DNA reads TGTGCCAGCAGCTTTCAGCCTAACTATGGCTACACCTTC. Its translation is CASSFQPNYGYTF.

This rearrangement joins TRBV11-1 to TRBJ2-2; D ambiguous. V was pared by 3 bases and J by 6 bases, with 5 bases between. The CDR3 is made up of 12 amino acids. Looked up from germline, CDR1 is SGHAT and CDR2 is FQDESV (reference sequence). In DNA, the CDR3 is TGTGCCAGCAGCTTCGGGTCCGGGGAGCTGTTTTTT. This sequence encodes CASSFGSGELFF. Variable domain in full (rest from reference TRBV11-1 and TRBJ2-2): EAEVAQSPRYKITEKSQAVAFWCDPISGHATLYWYRQILGQGPELLVQFQDESVVDDSQLPKDRFSAERLKGVDSTLKIQPAELGDSAMYLCASSFGSGELFFGEGSRLTVL.

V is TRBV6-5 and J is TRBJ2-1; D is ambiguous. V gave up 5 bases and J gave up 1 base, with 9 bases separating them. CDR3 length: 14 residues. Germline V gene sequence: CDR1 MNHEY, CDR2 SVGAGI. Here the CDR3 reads CASSRVGSYNEQFF. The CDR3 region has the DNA TGTGCCAGCAGTCGTGTGGGTTCCTACAATGAGCAGTTCTTC.

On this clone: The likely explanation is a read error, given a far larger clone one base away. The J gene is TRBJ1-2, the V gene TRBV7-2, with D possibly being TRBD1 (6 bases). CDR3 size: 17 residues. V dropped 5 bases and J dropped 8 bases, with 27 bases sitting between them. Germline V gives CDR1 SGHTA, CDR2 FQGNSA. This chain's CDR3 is CASSQDRSGTYRRGYTF. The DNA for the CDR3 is TGTGCCAGCAGCCAAGATCGTTCCGGGACATATCGAAGGGGCTACACCTTC.

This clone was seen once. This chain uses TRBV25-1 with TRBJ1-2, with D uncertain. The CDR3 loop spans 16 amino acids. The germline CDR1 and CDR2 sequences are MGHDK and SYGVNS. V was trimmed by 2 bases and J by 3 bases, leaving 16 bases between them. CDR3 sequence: CASSEEQQTNYYGYTF. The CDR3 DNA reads TGTGCCAGCAGTGAAGAACAGCAAACCAATTACTATGGCTACACCTTC.

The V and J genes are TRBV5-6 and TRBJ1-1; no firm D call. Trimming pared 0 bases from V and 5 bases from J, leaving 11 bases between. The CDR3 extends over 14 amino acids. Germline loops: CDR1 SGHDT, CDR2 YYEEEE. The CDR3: CASSLVGIGTEAFF. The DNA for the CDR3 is TGTGCCAGCAGCTTGGTAGGGATTGGGACTGAAGCTTTCTTT.

As DNA, the CDR3 is TGTGCCAGCAGTTCAGACACCTCCGAGCAGTACTTC. Its protein product is CASSSDTSEQYF. This chain uses TRBV5-5 with TRBJ2-7; no definite D call. The CDR3 consists of 12 residues. Per the germline V gene, CDR1 is SGHKS and CDR2 is YYEKEE (reference sequence). V was pared by 5 bases and J by 6 bases, with 12 bases between.

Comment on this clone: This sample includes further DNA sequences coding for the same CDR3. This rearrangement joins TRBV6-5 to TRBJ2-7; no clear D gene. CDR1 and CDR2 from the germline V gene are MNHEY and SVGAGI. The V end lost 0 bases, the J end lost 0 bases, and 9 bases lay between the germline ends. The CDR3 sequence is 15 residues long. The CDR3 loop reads CASSYSTASSYEQYF. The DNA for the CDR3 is TGTGCCAGCAGTTACTCGACGGCTTCCTCCTACGAGCAGTACTTC.

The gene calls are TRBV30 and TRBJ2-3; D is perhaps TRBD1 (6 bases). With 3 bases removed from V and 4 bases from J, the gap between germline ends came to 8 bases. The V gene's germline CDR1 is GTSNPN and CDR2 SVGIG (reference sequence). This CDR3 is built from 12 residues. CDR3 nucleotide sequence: TGTGCCTGGAGCGCAGGGGCAGATACGCAGTATTTT. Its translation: CAWSAGADTQYF.

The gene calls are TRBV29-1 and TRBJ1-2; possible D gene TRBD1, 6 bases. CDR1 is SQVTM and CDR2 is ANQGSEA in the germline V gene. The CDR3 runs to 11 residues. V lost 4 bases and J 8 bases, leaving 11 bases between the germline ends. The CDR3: CSVGRQAGYTF. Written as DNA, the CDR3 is TGCAGCGTTGGGCGACAGGCAGGCTACACCTTC.

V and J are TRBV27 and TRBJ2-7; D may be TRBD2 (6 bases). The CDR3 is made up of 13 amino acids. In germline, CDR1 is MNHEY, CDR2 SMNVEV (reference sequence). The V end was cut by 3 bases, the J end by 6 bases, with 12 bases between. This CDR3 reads CASSLGGRPEQYF. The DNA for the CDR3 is TGTGCCAGCAGTTTGGGAGGCAGGCCCGAGCAGTACTTC.

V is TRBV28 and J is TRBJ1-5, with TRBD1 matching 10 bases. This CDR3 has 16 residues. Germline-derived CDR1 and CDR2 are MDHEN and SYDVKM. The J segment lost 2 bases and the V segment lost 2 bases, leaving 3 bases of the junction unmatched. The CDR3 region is CASSLGTGAGNQPQHF. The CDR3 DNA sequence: TGTGCCAGCAGTTTAGGGACAGGGGCCGGCAATCAGCCCCAGCATTTT.

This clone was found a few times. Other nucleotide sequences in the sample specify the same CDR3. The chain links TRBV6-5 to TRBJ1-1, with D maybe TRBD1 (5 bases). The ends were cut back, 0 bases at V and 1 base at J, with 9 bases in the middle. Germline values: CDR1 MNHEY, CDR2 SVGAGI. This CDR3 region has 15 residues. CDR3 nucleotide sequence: TGTGCCAGCAGTTACTCAGGGGCTGGGAACACTGAAGCTTTCTTT. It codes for CASSYSGAGNTEAFF.

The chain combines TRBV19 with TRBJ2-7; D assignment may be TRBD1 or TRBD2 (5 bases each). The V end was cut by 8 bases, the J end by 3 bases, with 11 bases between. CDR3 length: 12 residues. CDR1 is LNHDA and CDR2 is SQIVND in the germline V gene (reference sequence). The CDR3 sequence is CASGGKNYEQYF. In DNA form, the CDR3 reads TGTGCCAGTGGGGGAAAGAACTACGAGCAGTACTTC.

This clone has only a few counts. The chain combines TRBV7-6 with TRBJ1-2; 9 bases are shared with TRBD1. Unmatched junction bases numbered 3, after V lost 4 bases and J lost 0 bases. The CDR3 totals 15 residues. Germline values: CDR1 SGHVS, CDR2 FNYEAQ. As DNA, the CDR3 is TGTGCCAGCAGCTGGGGGACAGGGACTAACTATGGCTACACCTTC. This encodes CASSWGTGTNYGYTF. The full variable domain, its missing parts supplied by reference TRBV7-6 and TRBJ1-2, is GAGVSQSPRYKVTKRGQDVALRCDPISGHVSLYWYRQALGQGPEFLTYFNYEAQQDKSGLPNDRFSAERPEGSISTLTIQRTEQRDSAMYRCASSWGTGTNYGYTFGSGTRLTVV.

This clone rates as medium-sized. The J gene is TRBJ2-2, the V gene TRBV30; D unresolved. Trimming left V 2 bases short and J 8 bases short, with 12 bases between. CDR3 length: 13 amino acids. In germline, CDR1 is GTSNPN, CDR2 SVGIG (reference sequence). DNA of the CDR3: TGTGCCTGGAGTTCTGGGTCCCATGGGGAGCTGTTTTTT. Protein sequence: CAWSSGSHGELFF.

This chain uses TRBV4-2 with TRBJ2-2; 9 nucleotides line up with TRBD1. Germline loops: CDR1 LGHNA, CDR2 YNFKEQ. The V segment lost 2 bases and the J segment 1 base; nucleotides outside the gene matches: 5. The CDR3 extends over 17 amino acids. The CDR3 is CASSQNRGQGNTGELFF. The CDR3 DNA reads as TGTGCCAGCAGCCAAAATAGGGGACAGGGGAACACCGGGGAGCTGTTTTTT.

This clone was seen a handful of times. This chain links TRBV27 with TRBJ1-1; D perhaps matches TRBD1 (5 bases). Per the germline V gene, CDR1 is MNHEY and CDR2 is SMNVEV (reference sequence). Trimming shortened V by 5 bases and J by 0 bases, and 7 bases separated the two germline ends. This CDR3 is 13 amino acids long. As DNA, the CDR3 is TGTGCCAGCAGTGACAGTATGAACACTGAAGCTTTCTTT. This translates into CASSDSMNTEAFF.

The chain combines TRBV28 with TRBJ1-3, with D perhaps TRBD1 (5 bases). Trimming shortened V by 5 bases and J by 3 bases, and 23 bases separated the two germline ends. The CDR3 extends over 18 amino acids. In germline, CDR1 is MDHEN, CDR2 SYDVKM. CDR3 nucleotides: TGTGCCAGCAGTCTTCTCAGGACATCATGGGGCGATGGAAACACCATATATTTT. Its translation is CASSLLRTSWGDGNTIYF.

CDR3 sequence reads: CASSLGGRGGYEQYF. As DNA, the CDR3 is TGCGCCAGCAGCTTGGGAGGTAGGGGCGGGTACGAGCAGTACTTC. The V call is TRBV5-1, the J call TRBJ2-7; either TRBD1 or TRBD2 may fit D (5 bases each). The length of the CDR3 is 15 residues. The V gene's germline CDR1 is SGHRS and CDR2 YFSETQ. The germline V and J ends were trimmed by 0 bases and 4 bases, with 14 bases remaining between them. Using reference TRBV5-1 and TRBJ2-7 for the parts outside the CDR3, the full variable domain is KAGVTQTPRYLIKTRGQQVTLSCSPISGHRSVSWYQQTPGQGLQFLFEYFSETQRNKGNFPGRFSGRQFSNSRSEMNVSTLELGDSALYLCASSLGGRGGYEQYFGPGTRLTVT.

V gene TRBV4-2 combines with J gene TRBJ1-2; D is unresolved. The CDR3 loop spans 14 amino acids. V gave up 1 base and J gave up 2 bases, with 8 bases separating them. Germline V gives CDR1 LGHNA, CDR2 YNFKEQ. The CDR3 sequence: CASSQVAQNYGYTF. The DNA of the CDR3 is TGTGCCAGCAGCCAAGTAGCCCAGAACTATGGCTACACCTTC.